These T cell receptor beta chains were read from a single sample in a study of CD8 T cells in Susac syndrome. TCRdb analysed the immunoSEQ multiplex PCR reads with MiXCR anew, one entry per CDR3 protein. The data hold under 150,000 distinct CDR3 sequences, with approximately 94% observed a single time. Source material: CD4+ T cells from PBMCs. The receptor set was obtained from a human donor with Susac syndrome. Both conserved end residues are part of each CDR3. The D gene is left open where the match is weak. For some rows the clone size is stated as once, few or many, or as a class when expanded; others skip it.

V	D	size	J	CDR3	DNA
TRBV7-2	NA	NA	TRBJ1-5	CASSLVASNQPQHF	TGTGCCAGCAGCTTAGTCGCAAGCAATCAGCCCCAGCATTTT
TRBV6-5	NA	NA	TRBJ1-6	CASSLGGSYNSPLHF	TGTGCCAGCAGTCTGGGCGGCTCCTATAATTCACCCCTCCACTTT
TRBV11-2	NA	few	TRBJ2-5	CASSKQRAQETQYF	TGTGCCAGCAGCAAACAAAGGGCCCAAGAGACCCAGTACTTC
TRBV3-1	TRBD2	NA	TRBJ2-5	CASRVRGGETQYF	TGTGCCAGCAGAGTTCGGGGGGGGGAGACCCAGTACTTC
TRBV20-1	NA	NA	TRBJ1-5	CSARGDDNQPQHF	TGCAGTGCTAGAGGGGATGACAATCAGCCCCAGCATTTT
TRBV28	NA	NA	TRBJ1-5	CASTYSQSGIQPQHF	TGTGCCAGCACCTATTCGCAATCAGGGATTCAGCCCCAGCATTTT
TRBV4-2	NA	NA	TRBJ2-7	CASSPSAGQPSSYEQYF	TGTGCCAGCAGCCCTTCCGCGGGCCAGCCTAGCTCCTACGAGCAGTACTTC
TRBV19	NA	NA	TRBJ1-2	CASSMGYGYTF	TGTGCCAGTAGTATGGGGTATGGCTACACCTTC
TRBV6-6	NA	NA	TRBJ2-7	CASSFQVHEQYF	TGTGCCAGCAGTTTTCAGGTCCACGAGCAGTACTTC
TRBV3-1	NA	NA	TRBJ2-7	CASSAVTSYEQYF	TGTGCCAGCAGCGCCGTGACCTCCTACGAGCAGTACTTC
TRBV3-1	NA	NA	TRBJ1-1	CASSQAPIRNTEAFF	TGTGCCAGCAGCCAAGCCCCCATTAGGAACACTGAAGCTTTCTTT
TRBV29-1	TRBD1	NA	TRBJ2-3	CSVRPLRGNTDTQYF	TGCAGCGTTCGCCCCCTCAGGGGGAACACAGATACGCAGTATTTT
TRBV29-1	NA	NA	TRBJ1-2	CSVEDRNYGYTF	TGCAGCGTTGAAGACAGGAACTATGGCTACACCTTC
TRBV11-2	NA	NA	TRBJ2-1	CASSLAGNEQFF	TGTGCCAGCAGCTTAGCGGGGAATGAGCAGTTCTTC
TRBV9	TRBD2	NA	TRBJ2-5	CASSEGTSGAQGF	TGTGCCAGCAGCGAGGGGACTAGCGGGGCCCAGGGCTTC
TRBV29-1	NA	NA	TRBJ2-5	CSDRRGQETQYF	TGCAGCGACCGTAGGGGCCAAGAGACCCAGTACTTC
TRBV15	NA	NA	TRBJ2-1	CATSRDLDNEQFF	TGTGCCACCAGCAGAGATTTAGACAATGAGCAGTTCTTC
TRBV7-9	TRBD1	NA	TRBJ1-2	CAGQDRAANYGYTF	TGTGCCGGGCAGGACAGGGCAGCTAACTATGGCTACACCTTC
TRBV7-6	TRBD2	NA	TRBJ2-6	CAVRGSNVLTF	TGTGCCGTGCGGGGGTCCAACGTCCTGACTTTC
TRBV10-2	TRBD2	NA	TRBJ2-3	CASEASGVDTQYF	TGCGCCAGTGAGGCTAGCGGCGTCGATACGCAGTATTTT
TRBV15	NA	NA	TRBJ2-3	CATSRDGATDTQYF	TGTGCCACCAGCAGGGACGGGGCAACAGATACGCAGTATTTT
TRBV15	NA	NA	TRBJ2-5	CATSRDPELGTQYF	TGTGCCACCAGCAGAGATCCTGAACTCGGGACCCAGTACTTC
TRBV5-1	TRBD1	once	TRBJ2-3	CASSLQGITDTQYF	TGCGCCAGCAGCTTACAGGGGATCACAGATACGCAGTATTTT
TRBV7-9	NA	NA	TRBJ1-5	CATRSSSNQPQHF	TGTGCCACTCGAAGCAGTAGCAATCAGCCCCAGCATTTT
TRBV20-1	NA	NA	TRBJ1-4	CSAPERATNEKLFF	TGCAGTGCGCCCGAGAGGGCAACTAATGAAAAACTGTTTTTT
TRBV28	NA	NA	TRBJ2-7	CASSFGGHKYF	TGTGCCAGCAGTTTTGGGGGGCATAAGTACTTC
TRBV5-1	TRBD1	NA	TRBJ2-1	CASSLRYRGSYNEQFF	TGCGCCAGCAGCTTAAGATACAGGGGTTCCTACAATGAGCAGTTCTTC
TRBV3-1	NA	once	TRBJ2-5	CASSQEPVQYF	TGTGCCAGCAGCCAAGAACCCGTCCAGTACTTC
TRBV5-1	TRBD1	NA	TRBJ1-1	CASSRRTGDTEAFF	TGCGCCAGCAGCCGGAGGACAGGAGACACTGAAGCTTTCTTT
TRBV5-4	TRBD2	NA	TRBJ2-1	CASSAGHPSSGPAGEQFF	TGTGCCAGCAGCGCGGGTCACCCATCTAGCGGCCCGGCGGGTGAGCAGTTCTTC
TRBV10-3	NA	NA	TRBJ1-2	CAISESGRPNYGYTF	TGTGCCATCAGTGAGTCAGGGAGGCCGAACTATGGCTACACCTTC
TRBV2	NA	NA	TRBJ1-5	CASSGDNNQPQHF	TGTGCCAGCAGTGGGGACAACAATCAGCCCCAGCATTTT
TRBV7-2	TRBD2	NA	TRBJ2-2	CASSPKRGRTGELFF	TGTGCCAGCAGCCCAAAGCGGGGGCGAACCGGGGAGCTGTTTTTT